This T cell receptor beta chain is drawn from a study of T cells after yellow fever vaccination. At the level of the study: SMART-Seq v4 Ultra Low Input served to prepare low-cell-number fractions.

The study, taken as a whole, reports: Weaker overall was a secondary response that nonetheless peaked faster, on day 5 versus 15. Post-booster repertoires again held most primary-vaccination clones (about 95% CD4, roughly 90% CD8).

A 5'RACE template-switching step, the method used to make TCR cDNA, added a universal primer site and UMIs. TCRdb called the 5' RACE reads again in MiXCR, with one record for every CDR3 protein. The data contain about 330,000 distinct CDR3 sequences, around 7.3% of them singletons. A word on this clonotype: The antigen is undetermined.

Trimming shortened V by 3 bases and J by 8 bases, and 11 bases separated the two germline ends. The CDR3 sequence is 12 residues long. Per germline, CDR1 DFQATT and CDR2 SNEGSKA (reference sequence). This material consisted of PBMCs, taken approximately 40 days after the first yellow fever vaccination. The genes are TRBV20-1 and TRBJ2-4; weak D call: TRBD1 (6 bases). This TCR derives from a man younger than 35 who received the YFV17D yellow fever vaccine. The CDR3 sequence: CSARTAGDIQYF. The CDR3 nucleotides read TGCAGTGCTAGGACAGCAGGGGACATTCAGTACTTC.